What follows are 3 T cell receptor beta chains derived from one specimen sequenced in a study of Graves' ophthalmopathy and Graves' hyperthyroidism. Investigators amplified TCR beta CDR3 regions from RNA transcripts. After a first-round RT-PCR with HTBI primers, a second-round multiplex PCR was run. TCRdb reanalysed the multiplex PCR reads using MiXCR and keeps one entry per CDR3 protein. The data hold 1 million to 1.3 million distinct CDR3 sequences, with 35% to 45% observed a single time. Material: peripheral blood or thyroid tissue (not recorded which). The receptor set was obtained from an adult man with Graves' hyperthyroidism.

Notes on this clonotype: The junction departs from the called germline gene at one end, perhaps through a read error. V usage is TRBV20-1 and J usage is TRBJ1-2; D is uncertain. CDR3 length: 15 residues. The germline V gene has CDR1 DFQATT and CDR2 SNEGSKA (reference sequence). The CDR3 region is CSARDPGRTNYGYIF. The CDR3 nucleotides read TGCAGTGCTAGAGATCCGGGCAGGACCAACTATGGCTACATCTTC.

This chain connects TRBV30 to TRBJ1-1, with D unresolved. Germline V gene sequence: CDR1 GTSNPN, CDR2 SVGIG (reference sequence). This CDR3 spans 16 amino acids. V lost 0 bases and J lost 5, with 19 bases in between. The CDR3 protein is CAWSVPWARRRTEAFF. In DNA form, the CDR3 reads TGTGCCTGGAGTGTACCCTGGGCAAGACGTCGGACTGAAGCTTTCTTT.

The rearrangement joins TRBV29-1 to TRBJ2-5; no clear D gene. Germline CDR1 and CDR2: SQVTM and ANQGSEA. The V gene lost 7 bases and the J gene lost 2 bases, with 8 bases spanning the gap. This CDR3 is 11 amino acids long. CDR3 nucleotides: TGCAGCGGGAGAGATCAAGAGACCCAGTACTTC. As protein: CSGRDQETQYF.